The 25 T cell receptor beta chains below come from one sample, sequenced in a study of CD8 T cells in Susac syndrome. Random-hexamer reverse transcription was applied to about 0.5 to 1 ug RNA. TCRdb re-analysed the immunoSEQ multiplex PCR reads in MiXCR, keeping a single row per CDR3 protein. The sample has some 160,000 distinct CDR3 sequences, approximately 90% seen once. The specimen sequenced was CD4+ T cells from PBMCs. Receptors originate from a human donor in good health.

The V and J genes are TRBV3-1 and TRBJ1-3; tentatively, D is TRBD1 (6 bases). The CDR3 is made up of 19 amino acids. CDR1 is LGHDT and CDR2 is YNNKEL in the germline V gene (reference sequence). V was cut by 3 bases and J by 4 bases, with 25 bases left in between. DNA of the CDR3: TGTGCCAGCAGCCATAGGAGGGGGGACGGGGCACCTGACGGAAACACCATATATTTT. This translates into CASSHRRGDGAPDGNTIYF.

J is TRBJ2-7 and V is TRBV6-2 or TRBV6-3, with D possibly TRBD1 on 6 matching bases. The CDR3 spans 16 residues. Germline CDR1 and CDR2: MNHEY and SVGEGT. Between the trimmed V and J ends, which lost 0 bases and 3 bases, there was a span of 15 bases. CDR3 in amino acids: CASSYSWSRGHYEQYF. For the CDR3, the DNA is TGTGCCAGCAGTTACTCGTGGAGCAGGGGACACTACGAGCAGTACTTC.

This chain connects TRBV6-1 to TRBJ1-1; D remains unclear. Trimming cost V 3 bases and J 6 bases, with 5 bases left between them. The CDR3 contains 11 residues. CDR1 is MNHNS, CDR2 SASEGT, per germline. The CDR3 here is CASSEFAEAFF. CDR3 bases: TGTGCCAGCAGTGAGTTCGCTGAAGCTTTCTTT.

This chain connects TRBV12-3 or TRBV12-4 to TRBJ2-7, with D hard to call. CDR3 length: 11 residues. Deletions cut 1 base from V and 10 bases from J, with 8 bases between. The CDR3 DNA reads TGTGCCAGCAGTTTAGAACTGGCTCAGTACTTC. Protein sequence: CASSLELAQYF.

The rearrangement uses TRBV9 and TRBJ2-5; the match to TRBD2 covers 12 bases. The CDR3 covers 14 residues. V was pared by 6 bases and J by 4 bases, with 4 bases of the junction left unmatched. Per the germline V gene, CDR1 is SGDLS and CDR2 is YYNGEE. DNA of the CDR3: TGTGCCAGCACCAGACTAGCGGGGGCAGAGACCCAGTACTTC. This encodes CASTRLAGAETQYF.

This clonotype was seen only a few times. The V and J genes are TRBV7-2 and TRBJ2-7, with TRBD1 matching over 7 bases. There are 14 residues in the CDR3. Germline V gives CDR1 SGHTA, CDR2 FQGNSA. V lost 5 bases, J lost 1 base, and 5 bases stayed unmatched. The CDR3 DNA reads TGTGCCAGCAGCGCCGACAGGGTGTCCTACGAGCAGTACTTC. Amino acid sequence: CASSADRVSYEQYF.

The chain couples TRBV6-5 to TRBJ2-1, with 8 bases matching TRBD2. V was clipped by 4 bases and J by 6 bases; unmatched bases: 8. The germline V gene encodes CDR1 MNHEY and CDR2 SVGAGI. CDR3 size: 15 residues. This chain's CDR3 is CASSSLAGGPNEQFF. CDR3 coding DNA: TGTGCCAGCAGTTCCCTGGCGGGGGGCCCCAATGAGCAGTTCTTC.

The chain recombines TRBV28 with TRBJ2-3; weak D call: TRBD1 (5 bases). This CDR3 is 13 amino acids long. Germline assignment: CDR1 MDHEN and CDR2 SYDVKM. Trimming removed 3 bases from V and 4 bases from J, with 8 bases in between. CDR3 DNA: TGTGCCAGCAGTTTCAGGGTTCCAGATACGCAGTATTTT. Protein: CASSFRVPDTQYF. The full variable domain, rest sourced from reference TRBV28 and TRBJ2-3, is DVKVTQSSRYLVKRTGEKVFLECVQDMDHENMFWYRQDPGLGLRLIYFSYDVKMKEKGDIPEGYSVSREKKERFSLILESASTNQTSMYLCASSFRVPDTQYFGPGTRLTVL.

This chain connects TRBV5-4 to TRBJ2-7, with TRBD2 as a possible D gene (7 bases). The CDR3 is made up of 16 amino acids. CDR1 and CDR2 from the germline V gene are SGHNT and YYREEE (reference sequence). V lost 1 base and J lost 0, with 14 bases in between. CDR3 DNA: TGTGCCAGCAGCTTGAGGGAGGGGGACTACTCCTACGAGCAGTACTTC. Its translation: CASSLREGDYSYEQYF.

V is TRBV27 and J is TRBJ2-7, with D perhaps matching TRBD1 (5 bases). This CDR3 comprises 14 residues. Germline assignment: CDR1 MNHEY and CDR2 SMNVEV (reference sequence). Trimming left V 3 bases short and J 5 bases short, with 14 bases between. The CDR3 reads CASSFYRTLHEQYF. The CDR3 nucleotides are TGTGCCAGCAGTTTCTACAGGACCCTCCACGAGCAGTACTTC.

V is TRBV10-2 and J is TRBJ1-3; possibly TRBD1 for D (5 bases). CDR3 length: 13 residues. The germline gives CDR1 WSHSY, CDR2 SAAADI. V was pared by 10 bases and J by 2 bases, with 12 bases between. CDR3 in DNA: TGCGCCACCGGCTGGGACGCTGGAAACACCATATATTTT. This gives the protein CATGWDAGNTIYF.

The DNA of the CDR3 is TGTGCCAGTAGTATAGATGGGGGACGGAGCTCCTACGAGCAGTACTTC. As protein: CASSIDGGRSSYEQYF. The rearrangement uses TRBV19 and TRBJ2-7; either TRBD1 or TRBD2 may supply D (5 bases each). Germline CDR1 reads LNHDA; CDR2 reads SQIVND (reference sequence). Trimming took 0 bases from V and 0 from J, leaving 12 bases between them. CDR3 length: 16 amino acids.

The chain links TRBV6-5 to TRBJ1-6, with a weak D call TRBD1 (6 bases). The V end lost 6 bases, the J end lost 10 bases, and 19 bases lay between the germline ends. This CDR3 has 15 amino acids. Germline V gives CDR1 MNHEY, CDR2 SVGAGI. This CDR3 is CASSNRQGGRSPLHF. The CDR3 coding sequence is TGTGCCAGCAGCAACCGACAAGGGGGGCGGTCACCCCTCCACTTT.

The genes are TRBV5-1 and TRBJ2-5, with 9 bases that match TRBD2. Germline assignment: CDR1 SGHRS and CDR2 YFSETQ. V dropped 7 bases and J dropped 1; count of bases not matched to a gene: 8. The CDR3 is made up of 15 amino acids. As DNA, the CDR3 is TGCGCCAGCCATAGCGGGAGAGCTACCCAAGAGACCCAGTACTTC. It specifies CASHSGRATQETQYF.

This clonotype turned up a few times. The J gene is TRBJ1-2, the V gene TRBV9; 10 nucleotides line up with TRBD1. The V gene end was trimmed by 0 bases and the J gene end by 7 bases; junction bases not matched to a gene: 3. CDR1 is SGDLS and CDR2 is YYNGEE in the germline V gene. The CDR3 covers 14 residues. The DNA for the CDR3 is TGTGCCAGCAGCGTAGGACAGGGGGCGCGTGGCTACACCTTC. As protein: CASSVGQGARGYTF.

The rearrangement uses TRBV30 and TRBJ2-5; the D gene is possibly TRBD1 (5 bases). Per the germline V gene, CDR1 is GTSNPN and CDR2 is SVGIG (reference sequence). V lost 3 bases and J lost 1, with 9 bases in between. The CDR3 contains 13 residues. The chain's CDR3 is CAWSGQVQETQYF. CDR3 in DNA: TGTGCCTGGAGCGGACAAGTCCAAGAGACCCAGTACTTC.

The CDR3 DNA reads TGCGCCAGCAGCTTGGTTGGTGGCGGGGATTCACCCCTCCACTTT. The encoded protein is CASSLVGGGDSPLHF. The rearrangement links TRBV5-1 to TRBJ1-6, with D unresolved. The CDR3 covers 15 residues. CDR1 is SGHRS and CDR2 is YFSETQ in the germline V gene. V was cut by 0 bases and J by 8 bases, with 12 bases left in between.

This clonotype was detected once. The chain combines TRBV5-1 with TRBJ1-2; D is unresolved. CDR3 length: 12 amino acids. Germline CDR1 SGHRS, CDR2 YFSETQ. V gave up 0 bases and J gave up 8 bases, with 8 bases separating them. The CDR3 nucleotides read TGCGCCAGCAGCTTGGAAACGGGGGGCTACACCTTC. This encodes CASSLETGGYTF.

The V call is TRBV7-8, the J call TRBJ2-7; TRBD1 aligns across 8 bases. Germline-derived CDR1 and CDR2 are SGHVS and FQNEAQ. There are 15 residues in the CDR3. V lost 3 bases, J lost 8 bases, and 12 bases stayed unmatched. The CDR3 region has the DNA TGTGCCAGCAGCTTCGGCAGGGGGCTCTACGGGAAGCAGTACTTC. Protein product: CASSFGRGLYGKQYF.

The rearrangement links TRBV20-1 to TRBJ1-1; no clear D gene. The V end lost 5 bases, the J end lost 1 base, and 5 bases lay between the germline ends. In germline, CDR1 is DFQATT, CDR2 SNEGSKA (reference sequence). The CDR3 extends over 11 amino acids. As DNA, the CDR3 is TGCAGTGCTGGGAAGAACACTGAAGCTTTCTTT. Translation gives CSAGKNTEAFF.

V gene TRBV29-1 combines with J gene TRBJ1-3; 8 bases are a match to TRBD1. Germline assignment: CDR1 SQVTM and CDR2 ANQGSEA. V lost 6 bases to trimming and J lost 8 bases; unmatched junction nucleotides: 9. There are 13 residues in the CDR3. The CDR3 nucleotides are TGCAGCGTCGAGGCTACAGGGGGAGACACCATATATTTT. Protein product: CSVEATGGDTIYF. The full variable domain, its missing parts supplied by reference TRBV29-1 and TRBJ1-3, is SAVISQKPSRDICQRGTSLTIQCQVDSQVTMMFWYRQQPGQSLTLIATANQGSEATYESGFVIDKFPISRPNLTFSTLTVSNMSPEDSSIYLCSVEATGGDTIYFGEGSWLTVV.

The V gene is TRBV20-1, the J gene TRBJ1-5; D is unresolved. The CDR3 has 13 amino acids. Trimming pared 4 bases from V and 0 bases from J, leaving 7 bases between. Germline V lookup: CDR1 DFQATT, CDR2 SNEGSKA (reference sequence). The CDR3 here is CSAIGPSNQPQHF. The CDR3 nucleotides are TGCAGTGCTATCGGGCCTAGCAATCAGCCCCAGCATTTT.

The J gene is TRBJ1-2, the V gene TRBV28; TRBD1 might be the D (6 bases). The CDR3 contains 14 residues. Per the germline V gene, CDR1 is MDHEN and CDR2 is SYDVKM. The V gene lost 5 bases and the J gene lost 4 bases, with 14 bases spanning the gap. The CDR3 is CASSVATGFYGYTF. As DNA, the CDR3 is TGTGCCAGCAGTGTAGCCACAGGGTTCTATGGCTACACCTTC.

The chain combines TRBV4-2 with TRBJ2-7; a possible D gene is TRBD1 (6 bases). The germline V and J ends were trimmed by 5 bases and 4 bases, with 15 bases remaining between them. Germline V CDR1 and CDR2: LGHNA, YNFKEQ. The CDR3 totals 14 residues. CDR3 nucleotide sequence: TGTGCCAGCAGCTTCGAACAGGGACCTTACGAGCAGTACTTC. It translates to CASSFEQGPYEQYF.

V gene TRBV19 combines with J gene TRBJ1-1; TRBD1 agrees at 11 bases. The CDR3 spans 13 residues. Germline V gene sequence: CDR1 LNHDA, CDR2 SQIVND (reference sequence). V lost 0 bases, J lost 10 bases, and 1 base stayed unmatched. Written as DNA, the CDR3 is TGTGCCAGTAGTATAGAGGACAGGGGGCGAGCTTTCTTT. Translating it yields CASSIEDRGRAFF.